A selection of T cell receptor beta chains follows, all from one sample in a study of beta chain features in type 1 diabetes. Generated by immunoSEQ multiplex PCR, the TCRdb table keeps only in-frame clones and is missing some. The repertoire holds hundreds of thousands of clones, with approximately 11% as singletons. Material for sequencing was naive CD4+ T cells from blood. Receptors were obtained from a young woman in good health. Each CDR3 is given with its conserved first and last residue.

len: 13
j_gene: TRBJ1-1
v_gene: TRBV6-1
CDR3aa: CASRTAGNTEAFF

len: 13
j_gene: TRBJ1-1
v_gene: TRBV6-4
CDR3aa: CAGPQGLNTEAFF

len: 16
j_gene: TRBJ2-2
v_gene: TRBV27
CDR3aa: CASSLSLAGGAGELFF

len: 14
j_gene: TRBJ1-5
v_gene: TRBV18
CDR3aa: CASSRTGENQPQHF

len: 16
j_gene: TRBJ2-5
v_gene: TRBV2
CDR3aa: CASSATSGGGRETQYF

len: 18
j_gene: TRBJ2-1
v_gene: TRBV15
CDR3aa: CATSRELAGESSYNEQFF

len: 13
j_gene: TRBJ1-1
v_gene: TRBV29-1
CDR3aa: CSVAGVMNTEAFF

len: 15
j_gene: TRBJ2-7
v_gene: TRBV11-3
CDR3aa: CASSLAPGLQYEQYF

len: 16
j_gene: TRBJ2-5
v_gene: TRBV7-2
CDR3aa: CASSHVGTSGRETQYF

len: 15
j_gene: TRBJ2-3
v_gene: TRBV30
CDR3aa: CAWRALAGAWDTQYF

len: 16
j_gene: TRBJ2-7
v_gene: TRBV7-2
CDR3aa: CASSSLPGTSFHEQYF

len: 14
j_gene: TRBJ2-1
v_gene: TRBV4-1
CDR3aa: CASSPSGHYNEQFF

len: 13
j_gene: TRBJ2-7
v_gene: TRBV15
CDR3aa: CATSRDRGSEQYF

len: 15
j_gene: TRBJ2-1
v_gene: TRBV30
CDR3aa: CAWGRGLAGYNEQFF

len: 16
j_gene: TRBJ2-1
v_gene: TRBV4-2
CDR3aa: CASSQVQTSGSNEQFF

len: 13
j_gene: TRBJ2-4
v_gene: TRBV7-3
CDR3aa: CASSLTAENIQYF

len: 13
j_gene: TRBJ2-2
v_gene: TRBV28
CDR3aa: CASSLAAAGELFF

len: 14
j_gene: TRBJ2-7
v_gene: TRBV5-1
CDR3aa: CASSLGGRVNEQYF

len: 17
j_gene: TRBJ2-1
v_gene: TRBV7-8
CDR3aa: CASSRTSGSVGYNEQFF

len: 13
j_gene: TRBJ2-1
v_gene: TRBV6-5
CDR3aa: CASRNGQGDEQFF

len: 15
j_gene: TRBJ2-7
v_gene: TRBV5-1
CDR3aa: CASTPGLAGLTVQYF

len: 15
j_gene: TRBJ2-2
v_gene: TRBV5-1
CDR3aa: CASSLASRNTGELFF

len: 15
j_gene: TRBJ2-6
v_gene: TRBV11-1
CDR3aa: CASSLTGPGANVLTF

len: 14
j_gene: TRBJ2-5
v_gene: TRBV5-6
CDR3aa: CASSSGQPQETQYF

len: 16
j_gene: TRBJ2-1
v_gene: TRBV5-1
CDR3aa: CASSLPGLAVTHEQFF

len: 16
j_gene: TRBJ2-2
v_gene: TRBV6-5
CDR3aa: CASSYTTSGSTGELFF

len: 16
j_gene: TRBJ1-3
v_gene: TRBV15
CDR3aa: CATSKTGQSSGNTIYF

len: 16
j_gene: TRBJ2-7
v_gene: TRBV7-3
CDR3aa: CASSLRPTSRFHEQYF

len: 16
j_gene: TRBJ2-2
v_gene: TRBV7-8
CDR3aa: CASSLFGTGGTGELFF

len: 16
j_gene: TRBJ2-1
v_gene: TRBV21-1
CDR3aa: CASSKVTSGRYNEQFF

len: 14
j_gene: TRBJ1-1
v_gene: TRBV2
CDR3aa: CASSELLGDTEAFF

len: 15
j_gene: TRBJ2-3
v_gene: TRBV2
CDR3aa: CASDGQGTSTDTQYF

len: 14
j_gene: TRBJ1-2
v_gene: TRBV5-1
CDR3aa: CASSRDRRDYGYTF

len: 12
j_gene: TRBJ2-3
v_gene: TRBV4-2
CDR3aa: CASSSTADTQYF

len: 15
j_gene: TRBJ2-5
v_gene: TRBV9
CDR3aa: CASSVGGSGLETQYF

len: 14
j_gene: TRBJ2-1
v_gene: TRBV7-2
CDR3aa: CASSPLGGGREWFF

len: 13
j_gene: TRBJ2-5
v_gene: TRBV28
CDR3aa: CASKGTVQETQYF

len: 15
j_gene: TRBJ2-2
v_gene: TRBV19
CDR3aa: CASSIERGLTGELFF

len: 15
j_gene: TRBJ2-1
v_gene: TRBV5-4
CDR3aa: CASSPDGSSYNEQFF

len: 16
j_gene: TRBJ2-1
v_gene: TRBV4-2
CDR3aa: CASSQYGTSGSNEQFF

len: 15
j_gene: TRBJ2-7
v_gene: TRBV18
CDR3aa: CASSIGQEVSYEQYF

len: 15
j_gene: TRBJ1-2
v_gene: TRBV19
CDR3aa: CASSLTGRFDYGYTF

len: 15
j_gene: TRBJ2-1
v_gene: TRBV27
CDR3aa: CASSLDRVGGNEQFF

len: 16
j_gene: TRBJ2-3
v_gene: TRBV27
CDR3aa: CASTVGYGGNTDTQYF

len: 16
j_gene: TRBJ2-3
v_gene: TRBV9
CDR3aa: CASSVSTGYLADTQYF

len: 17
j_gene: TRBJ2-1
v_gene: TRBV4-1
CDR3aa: CASSQGQGAKAYNEQFF

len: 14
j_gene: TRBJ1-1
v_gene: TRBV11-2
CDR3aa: CASRPDRVKTEAFF

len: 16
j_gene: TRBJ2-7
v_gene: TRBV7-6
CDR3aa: CASSLAVAGVVGEQYF

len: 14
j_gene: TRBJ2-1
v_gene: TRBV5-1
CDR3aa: CASSLASGTYEQFF

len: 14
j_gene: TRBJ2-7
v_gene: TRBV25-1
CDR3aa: CASSGGQGVREQYF

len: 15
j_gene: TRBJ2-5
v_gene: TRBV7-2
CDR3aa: CASSLGYRDGETQYF

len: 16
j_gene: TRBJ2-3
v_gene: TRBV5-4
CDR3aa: CASSLVRLAGSDTQYF

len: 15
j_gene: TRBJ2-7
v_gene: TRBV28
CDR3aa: CASSLWGGRAYEQYF

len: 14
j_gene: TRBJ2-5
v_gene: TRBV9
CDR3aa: CASSPAGSQETQYF

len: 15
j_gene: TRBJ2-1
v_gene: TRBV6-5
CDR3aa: CASSYGPTGANEQFF

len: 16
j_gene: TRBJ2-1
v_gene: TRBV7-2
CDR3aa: CASSSLTSGSGNEQFF

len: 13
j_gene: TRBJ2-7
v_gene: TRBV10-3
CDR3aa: CASRTGASYEQYF